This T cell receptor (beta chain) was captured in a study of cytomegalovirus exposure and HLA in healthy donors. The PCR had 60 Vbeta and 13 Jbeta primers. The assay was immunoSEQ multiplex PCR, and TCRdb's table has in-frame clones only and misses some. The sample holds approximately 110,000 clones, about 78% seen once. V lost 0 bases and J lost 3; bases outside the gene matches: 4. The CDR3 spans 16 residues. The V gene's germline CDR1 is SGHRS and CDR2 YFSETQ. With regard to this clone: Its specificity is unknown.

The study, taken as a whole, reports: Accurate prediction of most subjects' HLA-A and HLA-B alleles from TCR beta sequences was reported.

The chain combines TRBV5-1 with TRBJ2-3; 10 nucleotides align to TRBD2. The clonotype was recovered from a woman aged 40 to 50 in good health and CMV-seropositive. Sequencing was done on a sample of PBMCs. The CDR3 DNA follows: TGCGCCAGCAGCTTGGTGGTAGCGGGGGGTACAGATACGCAGTATTTT. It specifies CASSLVVAGGTDTQYF.